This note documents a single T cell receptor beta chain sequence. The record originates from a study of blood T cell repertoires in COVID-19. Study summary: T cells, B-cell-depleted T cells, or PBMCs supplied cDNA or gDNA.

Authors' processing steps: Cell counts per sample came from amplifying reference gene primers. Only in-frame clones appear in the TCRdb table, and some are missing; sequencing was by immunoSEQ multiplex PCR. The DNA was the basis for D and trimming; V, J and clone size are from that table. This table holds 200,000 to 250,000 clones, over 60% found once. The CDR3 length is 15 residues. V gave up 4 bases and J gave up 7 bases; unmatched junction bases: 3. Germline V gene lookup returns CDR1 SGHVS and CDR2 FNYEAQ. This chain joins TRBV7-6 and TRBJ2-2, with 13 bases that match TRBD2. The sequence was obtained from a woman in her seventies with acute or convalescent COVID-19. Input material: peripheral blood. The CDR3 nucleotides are TGTGCCAGCAGCTCGGGACTAGCGGGGATCGGGGAGCTGTTTTTT. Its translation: CASSSGLAGIGELFF. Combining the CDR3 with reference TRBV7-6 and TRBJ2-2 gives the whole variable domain GAGVSQSPRYKVTKRGQDVALRCDPISGHVSLYWYRQALGQGPEFLTYFNYEAQQDKSGLPNDRFSAERPEGSISTLTIQRTEQRDSAMYRCASSSGLAGIGELFFGEGSRLTVL.